This T cell receptor (beta chain) was identified during a study of T cells after yellow fever vaccination. Conversion of TCR transcripts into cDNA relied on 5'RACE template switching, which added a universal primer site and UMIs. Each CDR3 protein is one row after TCRdb ran MiXCR on the 5' RACE reads. The table has hundreds of thousands of distinct CDR3 sequences, over 8% seen once. This clonotype showed up many times. Its antigen is still unknown. The V end lost 7 bases, the J end lost 0 bases, and 10 bases lay between the germline ends. The CDR3 consists of 15 residues. Germline V gene sequence: CDR1 MNHNS, CDR2 SASEGT. Overall study results and limits: Clones from primary vaccination mostly reappeared after the booster (96% CD4, over 85% CD8). Researchers report a weaker secondary response that nonetheless peaked faster, day 5 versus 15. A minor fraction of clonotypes spanned both CD4 and CD8 compartments.

This clonotype was sampled from a man aged 18 to 30 who received the YFV17D yellow fever vaccine. The genes are TRBV6-1 and TRBJ1-6; tentative D call: TRBD1 (5 bases). Sequenced material: PBMCs, taken on the day of the first yellow fever vaccination. This chain's CDR3 is CASMQGFSYNSPLHF. The CDR3 DNA follows: TGTGCCAGCATGCAGGGCTTCTCCTATAATTCACCCCTCCACTTT.